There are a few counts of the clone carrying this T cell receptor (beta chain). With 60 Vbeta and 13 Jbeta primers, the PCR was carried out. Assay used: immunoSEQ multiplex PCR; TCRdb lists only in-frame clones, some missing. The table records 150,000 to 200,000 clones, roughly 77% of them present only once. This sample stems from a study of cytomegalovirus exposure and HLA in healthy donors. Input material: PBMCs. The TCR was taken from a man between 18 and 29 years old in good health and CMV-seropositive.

Here the CDR3 reads CASSVTGALVEQYV. DNA of the CDR3: TGTGCCAGCAGCGTGACAGGGGCTCTCGTCGAGCAGTACGTC. The rearrangement uses TRBV6-1 and TRBJ2-7; 8 nucleotides match TRBD1. The CDR3 has 14 amino acids. Germline V CDR1 and CDR2: MNHNS, SASEGT. With 6 bases clipped from V and 6 bases from J, the junction kept 10 bases outside the gene matches.